The rows below give T cell receptor beta chains drawn from one sample of a study of T cells after yellow fever vaccination. TCRdb re-derived calls from the 5' RACE reads in MiXCR, one entry per CDR3 protein. In the table there are some 320,000 distinct CDR3 sequences, 8.7% of which are singletons. The specimen comprised PBMCs, sampled on the day of the first yellow fever vaccination. These receptors came from a man younger than 30 who received the YFV17D yellow fever vaccine. Each CDR3 is given with its conserved first and last residue. Each record gives: V gene, D gene, J gene, clone size, CDR3 DNA, CDR3 protein. D genes are given only for firm matches. Clone size appears in some rows only: once, few, many, or a class for an expanded clone.

>TRBV28|.|TRBJ2-5|.
TGTGCCAGCAGTTTAGCCACCGGGGCCCAGTACTTC
CASSLATGAQYF
>TRBV15|TRBD2|TRBJ2-5|.
TGTGCCACCAGCAGAGTGAGCGGGGGAGAGACCCAGTACTTC
CATSRVSGGETQYF
>TRBV7-2|.|TRBJ1-5|many
TGTGCCAGCAGCTTAGAAGTAGGCGAGTATCAGCCCCAGCATTTT
CASSLEVGEYQPQHF
>TRBV11-2|TRBD1|TRBJ2-2|few
TGTGCCAGCAGAGCTCCCGGGACAGGGGATGTCGGGGAGCTGTTTTTT
CASRAPGTGDVGELFF
>TRBV7-3|.|TRBJ2-3|many
TGTGCCAGCAGCTTGAACCTTTTGGGGGGCCAGGCAGATACGCAGTATTTT
CASSLNLLGGQADTQYF
>TRBV12-5|.|TRBJ1-3|.
TGTGCTAGTGGTTTGGTATTGGGCAGGGGATTGAGCTCTGGAAACACCATATATTTT
CASGLVLGRGLSSGNTIYF
>TRBV7-9|TRBD2|TRBJ2-1|.
TGTGCCAGCAGCCGACTAGCGGATTCCTACAATGAGCAGTTCTTC
CASSRLADSYNEQFF
>TRBV5-1|TRBD1|TRBJ1-4|few
TGCGCCAGCAGCAGACAGGGAATGGGTGAAAAACTGTTTTTT
CASSRQGMGEKLFF
>TRBV7-2|.|TRBJ2-5|few
TGTGCCAGCAGCCCCCCTAATCGACCCCAAGAGACCCAGTACTTC
CASSPPNRPQETQYF
>TRBV12-3/TRBV12-4|TRBD2|TRBJ2-1|.
TGTGCCAGCAGTATGGGACTAGCGGGGGTTCGTGTGTTCTTC
CASSMGLAGVRVFF
>TRBV14|.|TRBJ2-1|.
TGTGCCAGCAGCCATTCCCGGGACCGGCAGTTCTTC
CASSHSRDRQFF
>TRBV6-5|TRBD1|TRBJ2-5|many
TGTGCCAGCAGTTACAATCTGGGCAGGGGGCGCCGAGAGACCCAGTACTTC
CASSYNLGRGRRETQYF
>TRBV10-3|.|TRBJ1-5|.
TGTGCCATCAGTGAGTCGAGTCAGCCCCAGCATTTT
CAISESSQPQHF
>TRBV25-1|.|TRBJ1-1|many
TGTGCCAGCAGTGAATATGATAAGGGGAACACTGAAGCTTTCTTT
CASSEYDKGNTEAFF
>TRBV10-1|.|TRBJ2-7|.
TGCGCCAGCAGTTCACCCGGGACGGGCTCCTACGAGCAGTACTTC
CASSSPGTGSYEQYF
>TRBV29-1|.|TRBJ1-3|few
TGCAGCGTTGTGGGGGCTAGTGGAAACACCATATATTTT
CSVVGASGNTIYF
>TRBV4-1|TRBD2|TRBJ2-1|.
TGCGCCAGCAGCCAAGTTGCGGGGGGGCCAGGTGAGCAGTTCTTC
CASSQVAGGPGEQFF
>TRBV5-1|.|TRBJ2-7|few
TGCGCCACCTCGGGGGGTACCGCAGGGGCAGGGGAGCAGTACTTC
CATSGGTAGAGEQYF
>TRBV3-1|.|TRBJ1-2|few
TGTGCCAGCAGCCTCATCGCCGACTATGGCTACACCTTC
CASSLIADYGYTF
>TRBV5-1|.|TRBJ2-5|few
TGCGCCAGCAGCTTGGAACCGGGAGATACGGAGACCCAGTACTTC
CASSLEPGDTETQYF
>TRBV6-2/TRBV6-3|TRBD1|TRBJ2-7|.
TGTGCCAGTACCGGACAGGGGACTTACGAGCAGTACTTC
CASTGQGTYEQYF
>TRBV7-2|.|TRBJ2-4|.
TGTGCCAGCAGCTCAGACGCAGCGATCTATATTCAGTACTTC
CASSSDAAIYIQYF
>TRBV4-1|.|TRBJ1-5|.
TGCGCCAGCAGCCAGTTCCTCTCCGCAGGGCCGGGCAATCAGCCCCAGCATTTT
CASSQFLSAGPGNQPQHF
>TRBV11-3|.|TRBJ2-1|few
TGTGCCAGCAGCTTTGCAGGGACGGGTGAGCAGTTCTTC
CASSFAGTGEQFF
>TRBV12-3/TRBV12-4|.|TRBJ1-3|many
TGTGCCAGCAGTCGGGACCCTCAGTCCATATATTTT
CASSRDPQSIYF
>TRBV4-3|TRBD1|TRBJ1-2|few
TGCGCCAGCACTCCGGACAGGGGGGGCGGCTACACCTTC
CASTPDRGGGYTF
>TRBV25-1|.|TRBJ1-4|.
TGTGCCAGCAGTGACGACAGGACTAATGAAAAACTGTTTTTT
CASSDDRTNEKLFF
>TRBV6-5|.|TRBJ2-6|.
TGTCCCAGCAGTTACTCGTCCCGCTCTGGGGCCAACGTCCTGACTTTC
CPSSYSSRSGANVLTF
>TRBV10-3|.|TRBJ2-2|few
TGTGCCATCAGGAGGACAAACACCGGGGAGCTGTTTTTT
CAIRRTNTGELFF
>TRBV7-9|TRBD1|TRBJ1-2|.
TGTGCCTGCCCGACAGAACAGGGGTCCGCGGACTATGGCTACACCTTC
CACPTEQGSADYGYTF
>TRBV6-5|.|TRBJ1-1|few
TGTGCCAGCGGCGAGGTTGTGTGGGGGGGGGCTTTCTTT
CASGEVVWGGAFF
>TRBV6-1|.|TRBJ1-5|.
TGTGCCAGCAGACGATCACAGGAGGGCAATCAGCCCCAGCATTTT
CASRRSQEGNQPQHF
>TRBV10-3|.|TRBJ2-2|few
TGTGCCATCAGCGCGGGACTGCCCGGGGAGCTGTTTTTT
CAISAGLPGELFF
>TRBV4-1|TRBD1|TRBJ1-5|many
TGCGCCAGCAGCCAAGGACAGGGCACGTCTTGGCCCCAGCATTTT
CASSQGQGTSWPQHF
>TRBV6-2/TRBV6-3|TRBD1|TRBJ1-1|.
TGTGCCAGCAAACTCCCCTATGGGGACAGGGGAGCTTTCTTT
CASKLPYGDRGAFF
>TRBV3-1|.|TRBJ1-5|many
TGTGCCAGCAGCCAAGGGCTAAGGCAGCCCCAGCATTTT
CASSQGLRQPQHF
>TRBV7-2|TRBD1|TRBJ2-3|few
TGTGCCAGCAGCTCCGGACCGGGACAGGGAAGAGATACGCAGTATTTT
CASSSGPGQGRDTQYF
>TRBV7-2|.|TRBJ2-1|few
TGTGCCAGCAGCCGACCCTACAATGAGCAGTTCTTC
CASSRPYNEQFF
>TRBV27|TRBD1|TRBJ1-6|.
TGTGCCAGCAGGGAACTCCAGGGGGTCCGATCACCCCTCCACTTT
CASRELQGVRSPLHF
>TRBV12-3/TRBV12-4|.|TRBJ2-3|once
TGTGCCAGCAGCTACCCCGACTGGGGAGATACGCAGTATTTT
CASSYPDWGDTQYF
>TRBV14|TRBD1|TRBJ1-2|few
TGTGCCAGCAGCCAAGATACGGGGACAGGTCGAGGCTACACCTTC
CASSQDTGTGRGYTF
>TRBV7-6|TRBD2|TRBJ2-3|few
TGTGCCAGCAGCACCTCCTCGGGGGGGCTCACAGATACGCAGTATTTT
CASSTSSGGLTDTQYF
>TRBV20-1|.|TRBJ2-3|few
TGCAGTGCTAGAGGGGGGGTTAGGACAGATACGCAGTATTTT
CSARGGVRTDTQYF
>TRBV18|.|TRBJ2-5|many
TGTGCCAGCTCAGGGGACCTGACGTCCCAAGAGACCCAGTACTTC
CASSGDLTSQETQYF
>TRBV7-2|.|TRBJ2-5|many
TGTGCCAGCAGCTTATTGGGGGGAGAGACCCAGTACTTC
CASSLLGGETQYF
>TRBV20-1|.|TRBJ1-3|.
TGCAGTGCTAGAGTCCCCGCTAGCTCTGGAAACACCATATATTTT
CSARVPASSGNTIYF
>TRBV7-2|TRBD1|TRBJ1-1|few
TGTGCCAGCAGCTTTCGACAGGGCACTGAAGCTTTCTTT
CASSFRQGTEAFF
>TRBV14|TRBD1|TRBJ2-2|few
TGTGCCAGCAGCCAAGGGTCTAGGACAGGGGGCACCGGGGAGCTGTTTTTT
CASSQGSRTGGTGELFF
>TRBV12-3/TRBV12-4|.|TRBJ2-1|.
TGTGCCAGCAACTCGTTTTTGGGTTACAATGAGCAGTTCTTC
CASNSFLGYNEQFF